This is a list of T cell receptor beta chains from one sample in a study of Graves' ophthalmopathy and Graves' hyperthyroidism. TCRdb reanalysed the multiplex PCR reads using MiXCR and keeps one entry per CDR3 protein. The data show fewer than 650,000 distinct CDR3 sequences, 22% seen once. The sample consisted of peripheral blood. The receptors here all came from a woman under 30 with stable Graves' hyperthyroidism. Some clones in this sample may be carry-over from other donors' samples. The CDR3 runs from the conserved cysteine through the conserved F or W.

TRBJ1-2,TRBV20-1,CSASEGIVGGYTF
TRBJ2-7,TRBV7-2,CASSTGTYFSYEQYF
TRBJ2-7,TRBV15,CATAGGGSYEQYF
TRBJ2-7,TRBV6-1,CASRTWTAPYEQYF
TRBJ1-5,TRBV2,CASRTDRGLGQPQHF
TRBJ1-1,TRBV20-1,CSARDEVHWNTEAFF
TRBJ2-7,TRBV11-2,CASSPLPGQGPHLSYEQYF
TRBJ2-7,TRBV12-3/TRBV12-4,CASSHTRTYEQYF
TRBJ1-2,TRBV27,CASSYFWGEGHPTNYGYTF
TRBJ2-6,TRBV7-3,CASSLYGTVSGANVLTF
TRBJ1-1,TRBV28,CASNLWERGGTEAFF
TRBJ1-1,TRBV19,CASSVLWEAEAFF
TRBJ1-2,TRBV11-2,CASSLDSRVNGYTF
TRBJ2-5,TRBV12-3/TRBV12-4,CASSLVRTGLFIETQYF
TRBJ1-5,TRBV5-5,CASSVTASNQPQHF
TRBJ1-5,TRBV28,CASTTWLRDQPQHF
TRBJ1-1,TRBV30,CAWRRQLNTEAFF
TRBJ1-6,TRBV20-1,CSAQQGARNSPLHF
TRBJ1-1,TRBV12-3/TRBV12-4,CASSWAKRGTEAFF
TRBJ2-2,TRBV5-1,CASSSGEPGELFF
TRBJ2-7,TRBV11-3,CASSLNSNYEQYF
TRBJ1-6,TRBV12-3/TRBV12-4,CASSSGQELRSYNSPLHF
TRBJ1-3,TRBV20-1,CSASFEGHGNTIYF
TRBJ2-7,TRBV11-2,CASRTGTSGRFYEQYF
TRBJ1-1,TRBV20-1,CSAIPGQLNTEAFF
TRBJ1-5,TRBV28,CASSLDRLSNQPQHF
TRBJ1-2,TRBV15,CATSRIDGNYGYTF
TRBJ2-2,TRBV12-3/TRBV12-4,CASSYGTGELFF
TRBJ1-5,TRBV30,CAWDRRGEPQHF
TRBJ1-1,TRBV7-9,CASSLGGVGNTEAFF
TRBJ1-1,TRBV20-1,CSVGNANTEAFF
TRBJ2-7,TRBV12-3/TRBV12-4,CASSPPAGFYEQYF